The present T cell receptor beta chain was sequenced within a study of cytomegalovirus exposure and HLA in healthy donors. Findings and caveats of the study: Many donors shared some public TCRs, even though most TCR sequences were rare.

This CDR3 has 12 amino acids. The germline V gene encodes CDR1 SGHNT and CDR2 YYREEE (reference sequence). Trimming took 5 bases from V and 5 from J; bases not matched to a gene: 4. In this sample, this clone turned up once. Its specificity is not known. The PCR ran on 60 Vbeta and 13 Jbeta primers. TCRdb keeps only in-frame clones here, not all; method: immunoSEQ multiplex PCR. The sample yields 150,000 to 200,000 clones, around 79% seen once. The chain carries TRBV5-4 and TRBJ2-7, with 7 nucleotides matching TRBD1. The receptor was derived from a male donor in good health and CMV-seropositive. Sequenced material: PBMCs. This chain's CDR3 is CASSLQGNEQYF. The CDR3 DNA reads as TGTGCCAGCAGTTTACAGGGGAACGAGCAGTACTTC.